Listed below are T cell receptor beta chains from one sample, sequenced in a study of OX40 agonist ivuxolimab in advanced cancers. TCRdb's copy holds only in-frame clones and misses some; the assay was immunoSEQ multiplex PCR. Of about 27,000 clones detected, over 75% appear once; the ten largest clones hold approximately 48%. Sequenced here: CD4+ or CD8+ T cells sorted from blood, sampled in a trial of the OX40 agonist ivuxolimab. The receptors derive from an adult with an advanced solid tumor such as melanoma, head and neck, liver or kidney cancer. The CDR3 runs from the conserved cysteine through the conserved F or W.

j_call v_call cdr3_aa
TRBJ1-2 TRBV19 CASTIIQGAAYGYTF
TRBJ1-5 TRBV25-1 CASSGGNQPQHF
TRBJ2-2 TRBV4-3 CASSPDRGWSGELFF
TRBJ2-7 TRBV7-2 CASSLVASGAYEQYF
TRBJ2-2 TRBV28 CASSLRGPTAGELFF
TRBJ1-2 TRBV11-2 CASSSTGGLDYGYTF
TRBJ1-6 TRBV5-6 CASSFNSPLHF
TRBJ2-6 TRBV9 CASSVARGISLGANVLTF
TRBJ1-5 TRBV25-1 CASSEYRSNQPQHF
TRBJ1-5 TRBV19 CASSTEMDSGNQPQHF
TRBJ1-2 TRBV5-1 CASSLAGADGYTF
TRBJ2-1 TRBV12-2 CASRFHTGSSYNEQFF
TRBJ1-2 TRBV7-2 CASSPMTGYGYTF
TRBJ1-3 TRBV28 CASTEKWVYGNTIYF
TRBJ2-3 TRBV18 CASSPSLGGGPTDTQYF
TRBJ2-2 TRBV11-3 CASSPGRNTGELFF
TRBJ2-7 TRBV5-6 CASNQWGGGRSEQYF
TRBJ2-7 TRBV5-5 CASSGIGPSPYEQYF
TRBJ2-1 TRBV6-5 CASSYPRSGGNEQFF
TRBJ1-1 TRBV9 CASSVVGTGGTEAFF
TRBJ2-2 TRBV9 CASSVDRTDTGELFF
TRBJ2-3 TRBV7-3 CASSLTSGPGDTQYF
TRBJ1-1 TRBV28 CASSLSYDLEAFF
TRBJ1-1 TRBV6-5 CASSYSARRDTEAFF
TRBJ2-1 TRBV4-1 CASSQVFYNEQFF
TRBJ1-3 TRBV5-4 CASSLTGSGDTIYF
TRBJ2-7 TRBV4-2 CASSQEGQGYEQYF
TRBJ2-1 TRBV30 CAWRSGLAGSYNEQFF
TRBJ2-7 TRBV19 CASSIKQSYEQYF
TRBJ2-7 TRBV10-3 CAISGDSYEQYF
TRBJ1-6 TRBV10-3 CAIRERGENSPLHF
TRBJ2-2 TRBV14 CASSQEILAPGGTGELFF
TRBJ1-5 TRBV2 CASTAAGSYSNQPQHF
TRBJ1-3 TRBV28 CASSPRVPTGGATGNTIYF
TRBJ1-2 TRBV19 CASSIGSNGYTF
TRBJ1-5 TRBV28 CASSPFRTGQPQHF
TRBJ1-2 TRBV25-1 CASRGSNYGYTF
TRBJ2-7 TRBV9 CASSVAPGLDEQYF
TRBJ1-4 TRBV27 CASSLARTLNNEKLFF
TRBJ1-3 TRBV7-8 CASIGHSPGQGSGNTIYF